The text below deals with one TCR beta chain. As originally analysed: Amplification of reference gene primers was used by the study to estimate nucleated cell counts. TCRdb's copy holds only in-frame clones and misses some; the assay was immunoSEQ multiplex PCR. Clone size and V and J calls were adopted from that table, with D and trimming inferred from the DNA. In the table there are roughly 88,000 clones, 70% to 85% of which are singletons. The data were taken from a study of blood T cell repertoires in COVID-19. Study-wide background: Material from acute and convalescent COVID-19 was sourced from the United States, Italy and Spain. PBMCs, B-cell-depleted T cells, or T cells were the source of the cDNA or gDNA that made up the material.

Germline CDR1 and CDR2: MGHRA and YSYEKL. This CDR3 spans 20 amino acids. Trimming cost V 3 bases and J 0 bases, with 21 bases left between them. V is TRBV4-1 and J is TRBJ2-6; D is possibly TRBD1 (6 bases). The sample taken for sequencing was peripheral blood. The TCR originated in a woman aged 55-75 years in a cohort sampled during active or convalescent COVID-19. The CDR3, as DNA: TGCGCCAGCAGCCAGGCTCCCGGGACACCCCTCGGCTCTGGGGCCAACGTCCTGACTTTC. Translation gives CASSQAPGTPLGSGANVLTF.